The present entry profiles one TCR beta chain with its context. The data were obtained in a study of blood T cell repertoires in COVID-19. Whole-study context: Acute and convalescent COVID-19 samples came from the United States, Italy and Spain. PBMCs, B-cell-depleted T cells, or T cells provided the cDNA or gDNA that made up the material.

V was pared by 5 bases and J by 9 bases, with 20 bases between. The germline gives CDR1 SGHVS, CDR2 FNYEAQ. CDR3 length: 15 amino acids. Authors' processing steps: Scientists estimated how many nucleated cells there were by amplifying reference gene primers. The table came from immunoSEQ multiplex PCR; TCRdb's copy has only in-frame clones and leaves some out. The V and J calls and clone size come from that table; D and trimming were worked out from the DNA. The sample includes a few hundred thousand clones, approximately 90% seen only once; the top ten take roughly 2.3%. This chain connects TRBV7-6 to TRBJ2-1; the D gene is possibly TRBD2 (6 bases). The sequence came from a man younger than 30 with active or convalescent COVID-19. Sequenced material: peripheral blood. CDR3 sequence (DNA): TGTGCCAGCAGCCGGGAATGGCGGGGTTTTGGTGAGCAGTTCTTC. It translates to CASSREWRGFGEQFF.